Presented here are 14 T cell receptor beta chains from one specimen sequenced in a study of PD-L1 blockade in urothelial cancer. Clones were sequenced by immunoSEQ multiplex PCR, and TCRdb holds only the in-frame ones, with some missing. The sample shows 60,000 to 85,000 clones, about nine tenths of them seen only once. Sequenced here: PBMCs, sampled around atezolizumab (anti-PD-L1) treatment. The source of these receptors is a woman between 65 and 79 years old with urothelial cancer.

The V and J genes are TRBV21-1 and TRBJ2-7; TRBD2, as called in the table, went unchecked against the DNA. TRBV21-1 is classified as a pseudogene. The CDR3 runs to 17 residues. The CDR3 here is CASSTPRSGRESYEQYF. DNA for the CDR3: TGTGCCAGCAGCACCCCGCGTAGCGGGAGGGAATCCTACGAGCAGTACTTC.

This chain joins TRBV4-1 and TRBJ2-5; TRBD1 matches at 8 bases. The CDR3 length is 15 residues. Per germline, CDR1 MGHRA and CDR2 YSYEKL. The V and J ends lost 4 bases and 2 bases, in that order; junction bases with no gene match: 6. CDR3 coding DNA: TGCGCCAGCAGCCCGGGCAGGGGGCTGCAAGAGACCCAGTACTTC. This encodes CASSPGRGLQETQYF.

The gene calls are TRBV10-1 and TRBJ2-4, with a tentative D call TRBD2 (5 bases). The CDR3 is made up of 15 amino acids. V was clipped by 0 bases and J by 1 base, with 7 bases between them. Germline assignment: CDR1 WNHNN and CDR2 SYGVQD (reference sequence). The CDR3 nucleotides read TGCGCCAGCAGTGAGTCGACGGGGGCCAAAAACATTCAGTACTTC. Translating it yields CASSESTGAKNIQYF.

The chain joins TRBV4-1 to TRBJ1-5, with 7 nucleotides matching TRBD1. This CDR3 comprises 17 residues. The V segment lost 1 base and the J segment 1 base; nucleotides outside the gene matches: 7. Germline V lookup: CDR1 MGHRA, CDR2 YSYEKL. The CDR3 sequence is CASSQVHRGLSNQPQHF. In nucleotides, the CDR3 is TGCGCCAGCAGCCAAGTCCACAGGGGATTGAGCAATCAGCCCCAGCATTTT.

This rearrangement joins TRBV5-8 to TRBJ1-5; 8 bases align to TRBD1. The junction had 5 bases not matched to a gene; V was cut back by 4 bases and J by 2 bases. Germline V gives CDR1 SGHTS, CDR2 YDEGEE. The CDR3 length is 15 residues. Here the CDR3 reads CASSVRGQGNQPQHF. CDR3 DNA: TGTGCCAGCAGCGTCAGGGGGCAAGGCAATCAGCCCCAGCATTTT.

J is TRBJ1-5 and V is TRBV29-1; D unresolved. Germline CDR1 SQVTM, CDR2 ANQGSEA. The CDR3 consists of 13 residues. V lost 4 bases, J lost 5 bases, and 12 bases lay in between. The CDR3 DNA is TGCAGCGTTGCCGGGTATGACGATCAGCCCCAGCATTTT. Its protein is CSVAGYDDQPQHF.

This clone turned up a few times. The V and J genes are TRBV2 and TRBJ1-2; D is possibly TRBD1 (6 bases). Trimming pared 4 bases from V and 4 bases from J, leaving 22 bases between. Germline V gene lookup returns CDR1 SNHLY and CDR2 FYNNEI. The CDR3 length is 17 residues. CDR3 sequence: CASSGQVLLGWGYGYTF. The CDR3 coding sequence is TGTGCCAGCAGTGGACAGGTTTTGTTGGGTTGGGGCTATGGCTACACCTTC.

This sequence joins TRBV19 and TRBJ2-7; 8 bases align to TRBD1. Germline CDR1 LNHDA, CDR2 SQIVND (reference sequence). The J segment lost 5 bases and the V segment lost 4 bases, leaving 7 bases of the junction unmatched. There are 14 residues in the CDR3. CDR3 amino acids: CASSTLGQGNEQYF. The CDR3 coding sequence is TGTGCCAGTAGTACCCTAGGACAGGGTAACGAGCAGTACTTC.

V and J are TRBV27 and TRBJ1-2; TRBD1 aligns across 7 bases. CDR1 and CDR2 from the germline V gene are MNHEY and SMNVEV (reference sequence). The ends lost 7 bases at V and 6 bases at J; junction bases unmatched: 14. The CDR3 spans 15 residues. The CDR3 DNA reads as TGTGCCAGCAAAGGTCGGACGGGACAGACGAATGGCTACACCTTC. Translation gives CASKGRTGQTNGYTF.

The V and J genes are TRBV29-1 and TRBJ1-1; 7 bases align to TRBD1. The length of the CDR3 is 14 residues. Germline CDR1 is SQVTM and CDR2 is ANQGSEA. J gave up 2 bases and V 4 bases, and 7 bases lay outside the gene matches. CDR3 protein: CSVVRQGDNTEAFF. In DNA, the CDR3 is TGCAGCGTTGTTAGGCAGGGGGACAACACTGAAGCTTTCTTT.

The chain is built from TRBV18 and TRBJ1-2, with D possibly TRBD1 on 5 matching bases. This CDR3 spans 13 amino acids. Germline CDR1 is KGHSH and CDR2 is LQKENI. The V end lost 2 bases, the J end lost 3 bases, and 7 bases lay between the germline ends. CDR3 residues: CASSPGRDYGYTF. CDR3 sequence (DNA): TGTGCCAGCTCACCAGGCAGGGACTATGGCTACACCTTC.

The genes are TRBV29-1 and TRBJ2-7, with a tentative D call TRBD2 (5 bases). This CDR3 has 12 residues. Germline V gene sequence: CDR1 SQVTM, CDR2 ANQGSEA. V was shortened by 4 bases and J by 5 bases, with 12 bases between the two germline ends. CDR3 DNA: TGCAGCGTTGTGGTCGGGGTCCACGAGCAGTACTTC. Protein product: CSVVVGVHEQYF.

The chain couples TRBV27 to TRBJ1-2, with 8 bases aligning to TRBD1. This CDR3 has 14 residues. Germline V gene sequence: CDR1 MNHEY, CDR2 SMNVEV (reference sequence). The trim removed 5 bases at V and 6 bases at J, leaving 8 bases unmatched. CDR3 in DNA: TGTGCCAGCAGTCCCAGACAGGGGATGGATGGCTACACCTTC. Translation gives CASSPRQGMDGYTF.

V and J are TRBV5-4 and TRBJ2-3, with 8 bases aligning to TRBD1. Looked up from germline, CDR1 is SGHNT and CDR2 is YYREEE (reference sequence). This CDR3 has 15 amino acids. V lost 2 bases to trimming and J lost 1 base; unmatched junction nucleotides: 3. The CDR3 sequence is CASSFQQGGTDTQYF. DNA for the CDR3: TGTGCCAGCAGCTTTCAACAGGGGGGCACAGATACGCAGTATTTT. The full variable domain, in which reference TRBV5-4 and TRBJ2-3 provide the parts outside the CDR3, is ETGVTQSPTHLIKTRGQQVTLRCSSQSGHNTVSWYQQALGQGPQFIFQYYREEENGRGNFPPRFSGLQFPNYSSELNVNALELDDSALYLCASSFQQGGTDTQYFGPGTRLTVL.